This T cell receptor (beta chain) is from a study of shared clonotypes between healthy human individuals. About the research overall: Plates per donor: three CD4 naive, three CD4 memory, two CD8 naive, one CD8 memory.

Germline V gene data show CDR1 as DFQATT and CDR2 as SNEGSKA (reference sequence). Trimming shortened V by 3 bases and J by 6 bases, and 9 bases separated the two germline ends. This CDR3 region has 11 residues. The assay ran at deep level. The repertoire was sequenced with immunoSEQ multiplex PCR; TCRdb's copy has only in-frame clones and lacks some. The table lists 2,500,000 or so clones, approximately 90% of them singletons, with around 0.38% in the top ten. Whole-study findings and limits: Among donors, clonotype sharing was expected to be affected by sequencing depth. The donor pool, a small one, limited the genetic and exposure-history diversity represented.

Comment on this clone: Its target is not known.

The sequencing sample was made of naive CD4+ T cells from PBMCs. Subset indicated: CD45RA+ positively selected. The chain recombines TRBV20-1 with TRBJ2-7, with D perhaps given as TRBD1 or TRBD2 (5 bases each). This clonotype was obtained from a young man in good health. Some clones in this sample may be carry-over from other donors' samples. In nucleotides, the CDR3 is TGCAGTGCTAGGTGGGGGATCGAGCAGTACTTC. Protein product: CSARWGIEQYF.